This TCR beta chain was captured in a study of shared clonotypes between healthy human individuals (dated by TCRdb to 2018 to 2020). The study in broad terms: The cohort included a few men and a couple of women between 18 and 49 years of age. To estimate repertoire size and how much clonotype sharing occurs between individuals, the study deeply sequenced the blood TCR repertoires of a handful of healthy adults. For each donor, three plates each were used for CD4 naive and CD4 memory, two plates were used for CD8 naive, and one plate was used for CD8 memory. Each donor's leukapheresis produced roughly between roughly 0.94 and 9.5 billion PBMCs. To increase sequencing depth and limit assay-specific biases, different laboratories used diverse techniques to prepare libraries and sequence TCR repertoires. Paper-wide results and their limitations: Sharing across several donors was observed for 5% to 6.5% of naive CD4, about 3.2% of naive CD8, 2% to 2.5% of memory CD4, and roughly 0.4% of memory CD8 clonotypes. Rarefaction of sorted-subset datasets indicated incomplete sequencing despite the large sequencing depth. Based on pairwise subsampling, the degree of clonotype sharing among donors was expected to be affected by sequencing depth. The genetic and exposure-history diversity represented was limited by the small number of donors. Only blood was sampled, and tissue TCR repertoires likely differ from those in blood. Naive subsets generally had larger estimated clonotype richness than memory subsets did. Compared with non-shared clonotypes, clonotypes shared by all four sorted-subset donors had higher generation probabilities.

Concerning this clone itself: Its antigen remains undetermined. No quality values exist for individual bases; no much larger clone is one base distant.

Donors were healthy HIV-negative adults with no recently reported acute infections or vaccinations. All donors were Caucasian adults living in Nashville, Tennessee, USA. Magnetic negative selection was used to enrich CD4+ T cells, after which naive cells were positively selected on CD45RA and the negative fraction became the memory subset. Blood was collected by leukapheresis, and PBMCs were isolated by Ficoll-Histopaque density gradient centrifugation and then cryopreserved in liquid nitrogen vapor phase. Analytical flow cytometry was used to check the purity and quantity of each magnetically sorted T cell population. From each sorted fraction, genomic DNA was isolated and quantified by UV absorbance on a Nanodrop 2000c. Deletion took 7 bases off V and 8 bases off J, with a span of 12 bases between the germline ends. The CDR3 starts with the cysteine, ends with the phenylalanine, and has 11 residues. The kept DNA is CDR3 alone, 33 bases in frame from the first base. The germline V gene provides CDR1 MNHNS and CDR2 SASEGT.

Using the deep immunoSEQ assay, multiplex PCR amplified TCR CDR3 regions from genomic DNA. For each cell subset, the extracted genomic DNA was distributed evenly across all wells of several immunoSEQ 96-well plates, and each plate served as one replicate. For sorted subsets, around 0.2 ug of genomic DNA, equivalent to 30,000 or so T cell genomes, went into each replicate PCR. The purified libraries were quantified using a Qubit 3.0 fluorometer, sized with a Bioanalyzer 2100, and then quantified again using the KAPA Library Quantification kit. Every immunoSEQ 96-well plate was sequenced on a dedicated single-read 150-cycle Illumina NextSeq 550 flow cell. Concerning the study's data processing: The immunoSEQ output contained only junctional sequences without quality scores, so filtering could not match that applied to full-length reads. Sequences were annotated with PyIR, a Python wrapper for IgBLAST v1.9, and V/J genes and CDR3 were assigned using IMGT germline references. Reads were filtered out if the reads had weak V/J assignments (E-value above 1e-6), no CDR3, stop codons, out-of-frame junctions, or ambiguous translated residues. A V3J clonotype was defined by an identical inferred V gene, J gene, and CDR3 amino acid sequence. Percentage overlap between repertoires was calculated by dividing the number of shared unique clonotypes by the size of the smaller repertoire. Richness of each repertoire was evaluated using RTK rarefaction, the Chao1 estimator, and Recon v2.1 estimates of unobserved clonotypes. For all TCRbeta clonotypes obtained by the gDNA method from a handful of donors, generation probabilities were computed with OLGA. TCRdb obtained this table from immuneACCESS and retained in-frame rearrangements with V and J assigned. These tables miss some clones; where compared with another copy, unresolved V genes account for less than half of the shortfall, and the remainder is unexplained. D and trimming come from the DNA, and the V and J calls and clone size come from that table. In all, the sample holds about 1 million clones, and about 76% of those were seen once. The ten largest clonotypes hold approximately 1.5% of the sample.

The specimen was memory CD4+ T cells sorted from blood. The cell subset or site tag for this specimen amounts to: CD45RA-negative fraction. The chain employs TRBV6-1 and TRBJ2-7, with the D gene call left open. This receptor was identified in a man aged 18 to 29 in good health. The bases are TGTGCCAGCACCCGGTCTACGAAGCAGTACTTC. This is translated as CASTRSTKQYF.